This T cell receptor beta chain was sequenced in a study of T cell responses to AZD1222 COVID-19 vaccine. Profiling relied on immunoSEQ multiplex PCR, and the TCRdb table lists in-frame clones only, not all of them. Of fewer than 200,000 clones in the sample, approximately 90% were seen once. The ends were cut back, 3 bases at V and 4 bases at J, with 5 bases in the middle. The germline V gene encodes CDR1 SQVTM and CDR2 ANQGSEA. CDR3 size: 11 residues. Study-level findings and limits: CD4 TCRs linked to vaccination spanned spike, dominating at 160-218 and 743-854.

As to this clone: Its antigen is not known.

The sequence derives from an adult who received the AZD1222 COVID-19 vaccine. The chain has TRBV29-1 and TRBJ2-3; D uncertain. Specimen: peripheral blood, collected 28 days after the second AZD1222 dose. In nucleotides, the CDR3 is TGCAGCGTTGACATTTCAGATACGCAGTATTTT. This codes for CSVDISDTQYF.